This is a list of T cell receptor beta chains from one sample in a study of tissue T cells after allogeneic stem cell transplantation. Sequencing used immunoSEQ multiplex PCR; TCRdb keeps in-frame clones, though not all of them. The sample lists tens of thousands of clones, roughly 92% seen once, with about 4% in the top ten. The sample was blood, taken before transplantation. The receptors shown here come from a woman aged 40-70 years who later had graft-versus-host disease after an allogeneic stem cell transplant. The CDR3 runs from the conserved cysteine through the conserved F or W. D genes are given only for firm matches. Part of the rows lack a size; the others show once, few, many or a class for expanded clones.

d_gene | abundance | len | j_gene | v_gene | CDR3aa | CDR3nt
. | once | 11 | TRBJ2-7 | TRBV28 | CASSSLTEQYF | TGTGCCAGCAGTTCCCTGACAGAGCAGTACTTC
. | once | 14 | TRBJ1-3 | TRBV3-1/TRBV3-2 | CASRPQGSGNTIYF | TGTGCCAGCAGGCCCCAGGGGTCTGGAAACACCATATATTTT
. | once | 16 | TRBJ1-1 | TRBV6-5 | CASSYSKSGLRTEAFF | TGTGCCAGCAGTTACTCGAAGAGTGGCCTGCGGACTGAAGCTTTCTTT
. | . | 14 | TRBJ2-7 | TRBV5-5 | CASSLEVRTYEQYF | TGTGCCAGCAGCTTGGAGGTCAGGACCTACGAGCAGTACTTC
. | . | 15 | TRBJ1-4 | TRBV15 | CATSSFTGAGKKLFF | TGTGCCACCAGCAGCTTCACGGGCGCCGGGAAAAAACTGTTTTTT
. | . | 15 | TRBJ2-3 | TRBV5-1 | CASSLSPVVTDTQYF | TGCGCCAGCAGCTTGAGTCCGGTTGTCACAGATACGCAGTATTTT
. | . | 13 | TRBJ1-5 | TRBV7-9 | CASSQNGNQPQHF | TGTGCCAGCAGCCAAAACGGCAATCAGCCCCAGCATTTT
TRBD1 | . | 16 | TRBJ1-4 | TRBV5-1 | CASRRQGSTPNEKLFF | TGCGCCAGTCGGAGACAGGGGAGTACCCCTAATGAAAAACTGTTTTTT
. | . | 15 | TRBJ1-1 | TRBV6-6 | CASSSRPRENTEAFF | TGTGCCAGCAGTTCTAGGCCAAGGGAGAACACTGAAGCTTTCTTT
TRBD1 | . | 13 | TRBJ1-2 | TRBV9 | CASSAGTGIGYTF | TGTGCCAGCAGCGCCGGGACAGGGATTGGCTACACCTTC
. | . | 16 | TRBJ1-2 | TRBV6-2/TRBV6-3 | CASSRISGTEAYGYTF | TGTGCCAGCAGTCGAATCTCCGGGACGGAAGCTTATGGCTACACCTTC
TRBD1 | . | 18 | TRBJ2-6 | TRBV11-3 | CASSAGTGKSSGANVLTF | TGTGCCAGCAGCGCCGGGACAGGCAAGAGCTCTGGGGCCAACGTCCTGACTTTC
TRBD1 | . | 14 | TRBJ1-4 | TRBV7-8 | CASAGGQGREKLFF | TGTGCCAGCGCGGGGGGACAGGGGCGCGAAAAACTGTTTTTT
. | . | 14 | TRBJ1-1 | TRBV27 | CASSPEQGYTEAFF | TGTGCCAGCAGTCCGGAACAGGGATACACTGAAGCTTTCTTT
TRBD1 | . | 13 | TRBJ1-1 | TRBV7-8 | CASSPRTGTEAFF | TGTGCCAGCAGCCCTCGGACAGGCACTGAAGCTTTCTTT
TRBD1 | . | 14 | TRBJ1-1 | TRBV7-6 | CASRPGQENTEAFF | TGTGCCAGCAGACCGGGACAGGAGAACACTGAAGCTTTCTTT
TRBD1 | . | 15 | TRBJ2-5 | TRBV19 | CASSTGQAEGETQYF | TGTGCCAGTAGTACGGGACAGGCCGAGGGTGAGACCCAGTACTTC
. | . | 16 | TRBJ2-4 | TRBV19 | CASSIGGALAKNIQYF | TGTGCCAGTAGTATTGGAGGGGCCCTAGCCAAAAACATTCAGTACTTC
. | . | 13 | TRBJ2-7 | TRBV5-6 | CASSIGTTYEQYF | TGTGCCAGCAGCATAGGGACAACCTACGAGCAGTACTTC
TRBD1 | . | 13 | TRBJ2-7 | TRBV27 | CASSFQTGFEQYF | TGTGCCAGCAGTTTCCAGACAGGGTTCGAGCAGTACTTC
TRBD2 | . | 16 | TRBJ2-3 | TRBV15 | CATSREPSGSIDTQYF | TGTGCCACCAGCAGAGAGCCTAGCGGGAGTATAGATACGCAGTATTTT
. | . | 13 | TRBJ2-5 | TRBV6-2/TRBV6-3 | CASSSPSQETQYF | TGTGCCAGCAGTAGTCCTTCTCAGGAGACCCAGTACTTC
TRBD1 | . | 15 | TRBJ2-2 | TRBV9 | CASSYDRGHTGELFF | TGTGCCAGCAGCTACGACAGGGGGCACACCGGGGAGCTGTTTTTT
. | . | 14 | TRBJ2-5 | TRBV5-4 | CASSLRPPGETQYF | TGTGCCAGCAGCTTGAGGCCACCCGGGGAGACCCAGTACTTC
. | . | 13 | TRBJ1-1 | TRBV28 | CASRQDLNTEAFF | TGTGCCAGCCGACAGGATTTGAACACTGAAGCTTTCTTT
TRBD1 | . | 15 | TRBJ2-1 | TRBV3-1/TRBV3-2 | CASSLSGTGSHEQFF | TGTGCCAGCAGCCTCTCCGGGACAGGGTCCCATGAGCAGTTCTTC
. | . | 14 | TRBJ2-3 | TRBV11-3 | CASSFSRGADTQYF | TGTGCCAGCAGCTTTTCCCGAGGGGCAGATACGCAGTATTTT
. | once | 15 | TRBJ1-5 | TRBV15 | CATSRGGAGNQPQHF | TGTGCCACCAGCAGAGGGGGGGCTGGCAATCAGCCCCAGCATTTT
. | . | 14 | TRBJ1-1 | TRBV5-1 | CASSFGGLSTEAFF | TGCGCCAGCAGCTTTGGGGGCTTAAGCACTGAAGCTTTCTTT
. | . | 16 | TRBJ1-6 | TRBV5-5 | CASSFSPRTLETPLHF | TGTGCCAGCAGCTTTTCCCCCCGGACACTCGAGACACCCCTCCACTTT
. | . | 12 | TRBJ2-5 | TRBV29-1 | CSVDTAGETQYF | TGCAGCGTTGACACGGCGGGGGAGACCCAGTACTTC
TRBD1 | . | 15 | TRBJ2-2 | TRBV2 | CASSYSTGATGELFF | TGTGCCAGCAGTTACTCGACAGGGGCGACCGGGGAGCTGTTTTTT
. | few | 17 | TRBJ2-3 | TRBV3-1/TRBV3-2 | CASSQDLARFSTDTQYF | TGTGCCAGCAGCCAAGATCTTGCCAGGTTTTCCACAGATACGCAGTATTTT
. | . | 14 | TRBJ1-1 | TRBV7-2 | CASSLSHQNTEAFF | TGTGCCAGCAGCCTATCACACCAGAACACTGAAGCTTTCTTT
TRBD2 | . | 15 | TRBJ2-2 | TRBV10-1 | CASRSTSGNTGELFF | TGCGCCAGCAGATCGACTAGCGGGAACACCGGGGAGCTGTTTTTT
. | . | 12 | TRBJ1-2 | TRBV19 | CASRTEHWGYTF | TGTGCCAGTAGGACAGAGCACTGGGGCTACACCTTC
. | . | 11 | TRBJ2-1 | TRBV20-1 | CSARRGNEQFF | TGCAGTGCTCGTAGGGGGAATGAGCAGTTCTTC
. | . | 15 | TRBJ2-3 | TRBV11-2 | CASSLEGAGTDTQYF | TGTGCCAGCAGCTTAGAAGGGGCTGGCACAGATACGCAGTATTTT
. | . | 16 | TRBJ1-4 | TRBV4-2 | CASSQEGTEYNEKLFF | TGTGCCAGCAGCCAAGAAGGGACGGAATATAATGAAAAACTGTTTTTT
TRBD2 | . | 16 | TRBJ2-1 | TRBV14 | CASSPLGLAGDHEQFF | TGTGCCAGCAGCCCCCTCGGACTAGCGGGAGACCATGAGCAGTTCTTC
. | once | 16 | TRBJ2-1 | TRBV21-1 | CASSKDPANSYNEQFF | TGTGCCAGCAGCAAAGACCCAGCGAACTCCTACAATGAGCAGTTCTTC
. | . | 14 | TRBJ1-5 | TRBV7-2 | CASSFNNGNQPQHF | TGTGCCAGCAGCTTCAACAACGGGAATCAGCCCCAGCATTTT
. | . | 15 | TRBJ2-5 | TRBV7-6 | CASSRMGLIQETQYF | TGTGCCAGCAGCCGGATGGGGCTGATCCAAGAGACCCAGTACTTC
TRBD1 | . | 17 | TRBJ2-7 | TRBV7-2 | CASSLVGYGTGAYEQYF | TGTGCCAGCAGCTTAGTCGGATATGGGACAGGGGCCTACGAGCAGTACTTC
. | . | 9 | TRBJ2-5 | TRBV21-1 | CAIQETQYF | TGTGCCATTCAAGAGACCCAGTACTTC
. | . | 12 | TRBJ1-5 | TRBV6-6 | CAIRGSNQPQHF | TGTGCCATCAGGGGTAGCAATCAGCCCCAGCATTTT
. | . | 13 | TRBJ1-1 | TRBV11-2 | CASSLTKNTEAFF | TGTGCCAGCAGCCTTACAAAGAACACTGAAGCTTTCTTT
. | . | 14 | TRBJ2-1 | TRBV10-2 | CASSDFSRYNEQFF | TGCGCCAGCAGTGACTTTTCCCGCTACAATGAGCAGTTCTTC
TRBD1 | . | 15 | TRBJ2-7 | TRBV6-2/TRBV6-3 | CASSYGRQGAREQYF | TGTGCCAGCAGTTATGGACGGCAGGGGGCGCGTGAGCAGTACTTC
. | . | 15 | TRBJ2-7 | TRBV27 | CASSLSKQPHYEQYF | TGTGCCAGCAGTTTATCGAAACAGCCACACTACGAGCAGTACTTC
. | . | 15 | TRBJ2-6 | TRBV4-3 | CASSQEGAGANVLTF | TGCGCCAGCAGCCAAGAAGGGGCCGGGGCCAACGTCCTGACTTTC
. | once | 18 | TRBJ1-2 | TRBV4-3 | CASSQGLTPQSDGYGYTF | TGCGCCAGCAGCCAAGGATTGACCCCCCAATCCGATGGGTATGGCTACACCTTC